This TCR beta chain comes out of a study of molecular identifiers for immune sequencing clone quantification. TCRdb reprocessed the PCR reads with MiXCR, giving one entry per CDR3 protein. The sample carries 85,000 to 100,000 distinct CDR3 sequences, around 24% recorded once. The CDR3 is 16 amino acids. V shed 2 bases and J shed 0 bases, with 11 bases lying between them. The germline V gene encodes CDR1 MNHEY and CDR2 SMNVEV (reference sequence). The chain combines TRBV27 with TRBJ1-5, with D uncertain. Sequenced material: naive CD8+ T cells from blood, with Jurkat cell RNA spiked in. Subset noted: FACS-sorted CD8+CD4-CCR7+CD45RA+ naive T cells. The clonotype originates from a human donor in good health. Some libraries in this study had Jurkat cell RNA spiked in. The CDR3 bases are TGTGCCAGCAGTTTAGGCCCATATACTAGCAATCAGCCCCAGCATTTT. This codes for CASSLGPYTSNQPQHF.